This entry is about one T cell receptor (beta chain). Its antigen remains unknown. MiXCR, applied by TCRdb to the reads, yields one record per CDR3 protein. The sample lists roughly 80,000 distinct CDR3 sequences, approximately 40% occurring once. These data come from a study of T cell repertoires in cytomegalovirus infection. Across the study: Signatures in public TCR beta sequences pointed to both CMV infection and matching HLA type.

This CDR3 has 16 residues. V was shortened by 8 bases and J by 9 bases, with 26 bases between the two germline ends. The germline V gene has CDR1 SGHVS and CDR2 FNYEAQ. The chain couples TRBV7-6 to TRBJ2-1; possible D gene TRBD2, 6 bases. This TCR derives from a human donor in good health (CMV status not recorded). Some clones in this sample may be carry-over from other donors' samples. The sequenced sample was CD8+ T cells from cultured PBMCs, obtained from culture after CMV antigen stimulation. CDR3 nucleotides: TGTGCCAGCGTCTTAGGGCCGGACCTTCAAGCGGGTGAGCAGTTCTTC. Translating gives CASVLGPDLQAGEQFF. Looking up the rest from reference TRBV7-6 and TRBJ2-1 gives the full variable domain: GAGVSQSPRYKVTKRGQDVALRCDPISGHVSLYWYRQALGQGPEFLTYFNYEAQQDKSGLPNDRFSAERPEGSISTLTIQRTEQRDSAMYRCASVLGPDLQAGEQFFGPGTRLTVL.